Presented here are 19 T cell receptor beta chains from one specimen sequenced in a study of blood T cells in healthy people across ages. PCR was performed a second time for roughly 7 to 11 cycles using a sample-barcoded 5' primer and a J-beta primer mix. TCRdb re-called the 5' RACE reads through MiXCR, storing one row per CDR3 protein. The sample lists about 970,000 distinct CDR3 sequences; roughly 51% were seen once. Input material: blood. Source of these receptors: a woman aged 60 to 75 in good health.

J is TRBJ2-7 and V is TRBV28; D is uncertain. This CDR3 is built from 13 residues. Germline V gives CDR1 MDHEN, CDR2 SYDVKM. Trimming removed 5 bases at V and 4 bases at J, with 12 bases between. In DNA, the CDR3 is TGTGCCAGCAGTGCCATTGGGTTTTACGAGCAGTACTTC. Encoded protein: CASSAIGFYEQYF. The variable domain in full, completed from reference TRBV28 and TRBJ2-7, reads DVKVTQSSRYLVKRTGEKVFLECVQDMDHENMFWYRQDPGLGLRLIYFSYDVKMKEKGDIPEGYSVSREKKERFSLILESASTNQTSMYLCASSAIGFYEQYFGPGTRLTVT.

A few counts support this clonotype. V usage is TRBV20-1 and J usage is TRBJ2-7; 12 bases line up with TRBD2. The ends lost 3 bases at V and 4 bases at J; junction bases unmatched: 10. CDR1 is DFQATT, CDR2 SNEGSKA, per germline (reference sequence). CDR3 length: 16 amino acids. The CDR3 reads CSASLSEGLAGYEQYF. As DNA, the CDR3 is TGCAGTGCTAGCCTGAGTGAAGGACTAGCGGGATACGAGCAGTACTTC.

The chain employs TRBV6-2 or TRBV6-3 and TRBJ1-5; 9 bases match TRBD1. The CDR3 contains 13 residues. Per the germline V gene, CDR1 is MNHEY and CDR2 is SVGEGT. After removal of 5 bases from V and 7 bases from J, the junction contained 3 bases not matched to a gene. DNA for the CDR3: TGTGCCAGCAGTCGGGACAGGGCCCAGCCCCAGCATTTT. Translated: CASSRDRAQPQHF.

Turning to this clonotype: A junction end diverges from the germline sequence, so it may reflect a read error. The chain is built from TRBV4-1 and TRBJ1-2; TRBD1 aligns across 8 bases. CDR1 is MGHRA, CDR2 YSYEKL, per germline. The CDR3 is made up of 14 amino acids. The DNA of the CDR3 is TGCGCCAGCAGCCCAGACAGGGGAAGCTATGACTACACCTTC. This codes for CASSPDRGSYDYTF.

The chain links TRBV14 to TRBJ2-7; 10 nucleotides agree with TRBD1. After removal of 4 bases from V and 4 bases from J, the junction contained 7 bases not matched to a gene. Germline CDR1 is SGHDN and CDR2 is FVKESK. The CDR3 contains 15 residues. The CDR3 nucleotides are TGTGCCAGCAGCCCGGGACAGGGGATAGGGTACGAGCAGTACTTC. It is translated as CASSPGQGIGYEQYF.

This clonotype was recorded only once. The chain combines TRBV20-1 with TRBJ1-2; TRBD1 matches at 7 bases. V gave up 1 base and J gave up 6 bases; unmatched junction bases: 8. This CDR3 comprises 14 residues. CDR1 is DFQATT and CDR2 is SNEGSKA in the germline V gene (reference sequence). CDR3 nucleotides: TGCAGTGCTAGAGGCGACAGGGTGGGAGATGGCTACACCTTC. It translates to CSARGDRVGDGYTF.

This clonotype showed up just a few times. The CDR3 nucleotides are TGTGCCAGCAGAAACCACGGAGGGCCTCGTGGCCACGAGCAGTACTTC. Protein product: CASRNHGGPRGHEQYF. The chain joins TRBV9 to TRBJ2-7, with D tentatively TRBD2 (6 bases). The CDR3 is 16 residues long. Germline V gene lookup returns CDR1 SGDLS and CDR2 YYNGEE. V was cut by 5 bases and J by 5 bases, with 23 bases left in between.

The chain links TRBV28 to TRBJ2-1; TRBD1 matches at 7 bases. The CDR3 runs 12 residues. Germline-derived CDR1 and CDR2 are MDHEN and SYDVKM. With V trimmed by 6 bases and J by 10 bases, 6 bases remained unmatched. This chain's CDR3 is CASRLTGYEQFF. The CDR3, as DNA: TGTGCCAGCAGGCTGACAGGGTACGAGCAGTTCTTC.

This clonotype was seen more than once but under ten times. The chain links TRBV27 to TRBJ2-4; D is ambiguous. The J call may be wrong; the DNA end is better matched by TRBJ2-7. Germline V gene lookup returns CDR1 MNHEY and CDR2 SMNVEV (reference sequence). This CDR3 region has 12 residues. The DNA of the CDR3 is TGTGCCAGCAGCGAGGCTCCGGGCGAGCAGTACTTC. Protein sequence: CASSEAPGEQYF.

The V call is TRBV3-1, the J call TRBJ2-1; the D gene is possibly TRBD2 (7 bases). Trimming took off 4 bases at V and 8 bases at J, with 15 bases between the two ends. CDR1 is LGHDT, CDR2 YNNKEL, per germline (reference sequence). The CDR3 loop spans 14 amino acids. The CDR3 is CASSPLAEGDEQFF. The DNA of the CDR3 is TGTGCCAGCAGCCCCCTAGCGGAGGGGGATGAGCAGTTCTTC.

The chain combines TRBV3-1 with TRBJ1-1; D is possibly TRBD1 (5 bases). Germline V gene sequence: CDR1 LGHDT, CDR2 YNNKEL (reference sequence). The CDR3 runs 15 residues. Between the trimmed V and J ends, which lost 3 bases and 0 bases, there was a span of 11 bases. This chain's CDR3 is CASSQRGVLNTEAFF. The CDR3 bases are TGTGCCAGCAGCCAGCGAGGGGTCCTGAACACTGAAGCTTTCTTT.

The chain couples TRBV29-1 to TRBJ1-2, with D perhaps TRBD1 (5 bases). The CDR3 consists of 15 residues. CDR1 is SQVTM and CDR2 is ANQGSEA in the germline V gene. Between the trimmed V and J ends, which lost 7 bases and 3 bases, there was a span of 21 bases. The CDR3 region is CSAESRLGRDYGYTF. In DNA, the CDR3 is TGCAGCGCGGAGTCCAGGCTGGGGCGGGACTATGGCTACACCTTC.

The V gene is TRBV27, the J gene TRBJ2-5; 7 bases are a match to TRBD1. Trimming removed 2 bases from V and 5 bases from J; junction bases left unmatched: 11. This CDR3 has 16 amino acids. The germline gives CDR1 MNHEY, CDR2 SMNVEV (reference sequence). CDR3 amino acids: CASSLIPGQVEETQYF. CDR3 sequence (DNA): TGTGCCAGCAGTTTAATCCCAGGACAGGTGGAGGAGACCCAGTACTTC.

This clonotype was detected a few times. The V gene is TRBV27, the J gene TRBJ2-5; 8 bases are a match to TRBD2. The trim removed 10 bases at V and 4 bases at J, leaving 8 bases unmatched. There are 13 residues in the CDR3. Germline CDR1 and CDR2: MNHEY and SMNVEV (reference sequence). The CDR3 reads CATYGLASETQYF. The CDR3 DNA reads TGTGCCACCTACGGACTAGCATCAGAGACCCAGTACTTC.

This clonotype was counted once. Just one base apart from a much larger clone, this may be a read error. The J gene is TRBJ2-1, the V gene TRBV5-1, with 9 nucleotides matching TRBD1. This CDR3 has 12 residues. Trimming took 3 bases from V and 12 from J; bases not matched to a gene: 4. CDR1 and CDR2 (germline): SGHRS, YFSETQ. The DNA of the CDR3 is TGCGCCAGCAGCTCACAGGGGGCTGGGCAGTTCTTC. This gives the protein CASSSQGAGQFF.

This clonotype was seen a few times. CDR3 residues: CASSYRGASGANVLTF. Written as DNA, the CDR3 is TGTGCCAGCAGTTACAGGGGGGCCTCTGGGGCCAACGTCCTGACTTTC. The chain employs TRBV6-2 or TRBV6-3 and TRBJ2-6, with D possibly being TRBD1 or TRBD2 (6 bases each). Trimming left V 2 bases short and J 0 bases short, with 8 bases between. CDR1 and CDR2 (germline): MNHEY, SVGEGT. The CDR3 spans 16 residues.

The chain employs TRBV6-5 and TRBJ2-3; tentatively, D is TRBD2 (5 bases). The CDR3 spans 18 residues. V lost 0 bases, J lost 4 bases, and 20 bases lay in between. Looked up from germline, CDR1 is MNHEY and CDR2 is SVGAGI. CDR3 amino acids: CASSYSLSAGHLADTQYF. The CDR3 coding sequence is TGTGCCAGCAGTTACTCTCTTTCTGCGGGTCATTTGGCAGATACGCAGTATTTT.

This clonotype was seen a few times. The chain couples TRBV15 to TRBJ1-1, with 7 nucleotides matching TRBD1. After removal of 1 base from V and 7 bases from J, the junction contained 6 bases not matched to a gene. CDR1 LNHNV and CDR2 YYDKDF come from the germline V gene (reference sequence). This CDR3 is 14 amino acids long. This CDR3 is CATSRVKGAVEAFF. The CDR3, as DNA: TGTGCCACCAGCAGAGTCAAGGGGGCTGTTGAAGCTTTCTTT.

This clonotype showed up many times. This sequence joins TRBV4-1 and TRBJ2-7; 12 bases match TRBD2. The trim removed 3 bases at V and 4 bases at J, leaving 4 bases unmatched. Germline CDR1 MGHRA, CDR2 YSYEKL. This CDR3 comprises 15 residues. CDR3 sequence (DNA): TGCGCCAGCAGCCAGGTGACTAGCGGGAGTTACGAGCAGTACTTC. Its protein product is CASSQVTSGSYEQYF.